This T cell receptor beta chain was captured in a study of cytomegalovirus exposure and HLA in healthy donors. Study-level findings and limits: Indistinguishable V segments, including TRBV6-2 and TRBV6-3, were excluded.

The V gene lost 6 bases and the J gene lost 4 bases, with 12 bases spanning the gap. CDR3 size: 13 residues. Per the germline V gene, CDR1 is MNHEY and CDR2 is SVGAGI. PCR was performed using 60 Vbeta and 13 Jbeta primers. The data were produced by immunoSEQ multiplex PCR, yet TCRdb's version contains in-frame clones alone and is incomplete. The sample carries roughly 130,000 clones, approximately 80% recorded once. The sample holds a few counts of this clone. Its antigen is unknown. Sequenced input: PBMCs. V and J are TRBV6-5 and TRBJ1-1; D is ambiguous. The clonotype comes from a human donor in good health. The CDR3 DNA reads as TGTGCCAGCAGCCCCACCCCGGGCACTGAAGCTTTCTTT. Translating it yields CASSPTPGTEAFF.